The T cell receptor (beta chain) described here comes from a study of cytomegalovirus exposure and HLA in healthy donors. Findings and limits, study-wide: In vitro, three CMV-associated chains proved specific for CMV antigens.

PCR used 60 Vbeta primers and 13 Jbeta primers. Clones were sequenced by immunoSEQ multiplex PCR, and TCRdb holds only the in-frame ones, with some missing. The listing records some 130,000 clones. This cohort consisted of healthy bone marrow donors. Germline CDR1 is SGDLS and CDR2 is YYNGEE. Trimming cost V 0 bases and J 9 bases, with 13 bases left between them. This CDR3 is 14 amino acids long. Comment on this clone: What it binds is unknown.

The sample was PBMCs. The chain carries TRBV9 and TRBJ2-1; D perhaps matches TRBD1 (6 bases). The TCR comes from a woman in her forties in good health and CMV-seropositive. The CDR3 DNA sequence: TGTGCCAGCAGCGTAGTAGGACAGTACGGTGAGCAGTTCTTC. This translates into CASSVVGQYGEQFF.